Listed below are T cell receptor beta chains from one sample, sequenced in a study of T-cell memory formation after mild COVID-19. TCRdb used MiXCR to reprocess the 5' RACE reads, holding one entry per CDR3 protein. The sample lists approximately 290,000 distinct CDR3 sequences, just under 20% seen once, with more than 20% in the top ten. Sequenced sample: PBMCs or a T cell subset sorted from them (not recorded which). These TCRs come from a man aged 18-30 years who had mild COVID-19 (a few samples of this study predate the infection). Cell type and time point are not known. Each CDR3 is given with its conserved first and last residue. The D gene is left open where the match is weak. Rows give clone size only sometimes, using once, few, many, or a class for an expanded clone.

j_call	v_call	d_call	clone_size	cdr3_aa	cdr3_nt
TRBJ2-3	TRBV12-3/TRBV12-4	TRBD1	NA	CASSPWTGRGTDTQYF	TGTGCCAGCAGTCCCTGGACAGGACGGGGCACAGATACGCAGTATTTT
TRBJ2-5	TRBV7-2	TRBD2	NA	CASSYTGTSRETQYF	TGTGCCAGCAGCTATACCGGGACTAGCCGCGAGACCCAGTACTTC
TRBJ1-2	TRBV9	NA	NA	CASSVGSRGYGYTF	TGTGCCAGCAGCGTAGGTTCGAGGGGGTATGGCTACACCTTC
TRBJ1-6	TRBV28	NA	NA	CASSPARASPLHF	TGTGCCAGCAGCCCCGCGCGGGCTTCACCCCTCCACTTT
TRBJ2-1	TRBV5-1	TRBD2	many	CASSLTGTSGGHNEQFF	TGCGCCAGCAGCTTGACAGGGACTAGCGGGGGGCACAATGAGCAGTTCTTC
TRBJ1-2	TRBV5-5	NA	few	CASSLDRGTGANYGYTF	TGTGCCAGCAGCTTGGATAGGGGGACGGGAGCTAACTATGGCTACACCTTC
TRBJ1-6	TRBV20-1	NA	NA	CSAIPQGNSPLHF	TGCAGTGCTATCCCACAGGGCAATTCACCCCTCCACTTT
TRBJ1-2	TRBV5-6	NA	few	CASSRPTTEIYGYTF	TGTGCCAGCAGCCGCCCTACGACGGAGATCTATGGCTACACCTTC
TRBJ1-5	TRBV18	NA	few	CASSRPRGPQHF	TGTGCCAGCTCACGACCTCGTGGGCCCCAGCATTTT
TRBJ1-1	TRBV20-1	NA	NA	CSATGGPRQAFF	TGCAGTGCTACGGGTGGACCTCGACAAGCTTTCTTT
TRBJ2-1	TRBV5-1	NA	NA	CASSHGTPEMEQFF	TGCGCCAGCAGCCACGGGACCCCCGAGATGGAGCAGTTCTTC
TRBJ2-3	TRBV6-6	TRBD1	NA	CASSFGRGRTDTQYF	TGTGCCAGCAGTTTCGGCAGGGGGCGCACAGATACGCAGTATTTT
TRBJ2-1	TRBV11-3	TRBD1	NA	CASSYAGTDNEQFF	TGTGCCAGCAGCTATGCCGGGACAGATAATGAGCAGTTCTTC
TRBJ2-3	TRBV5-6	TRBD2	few	CASSRGGAPDTQYF	TGTGCCAGCAGCCGCGGGGGGGCCCCAGATACGCAGTATTTT
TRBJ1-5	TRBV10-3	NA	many	CAISEGNQPQHF	TGTGCCATCAGTGAAGGGAATCAGCCCCAGCATTTT
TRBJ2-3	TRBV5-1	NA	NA	CASSLASLRYRRLSTDTQYF	TGCGCCAGCAGCTTGGCCAGTCTTCGATACCGGAGACTTAGCACAGATACGCAGTATTTT
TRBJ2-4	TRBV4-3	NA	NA	CASSQEVLALGENIQYF	TGCGCCAGCAGCCAAGAGGTACTAGCTTTGGGGGAAAACATTCAGTACTTC
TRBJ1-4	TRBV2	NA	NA	CASRPPQINEKLFF	TGTGCCAGCAGACCACCACAGATTAATGAAAAACTGTTTTTT
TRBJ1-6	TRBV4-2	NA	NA	CASSQVLEDSPLHF	TGTGCCAGCAGCCAAGTATTGGAGGATTCACCCCTCCACTTT
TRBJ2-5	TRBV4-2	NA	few	CASSQDSTGGGTQYF	TGTGCCAGCAGCCAAGATAGCACAGGAGGTGGGACCCAGTACTTC
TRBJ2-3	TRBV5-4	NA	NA	CASSLESGLGTDTQYF	TGTGCCAGCAGCTTGGAGTCAGGGTTGGGCACAGATACGCAGTATTTT
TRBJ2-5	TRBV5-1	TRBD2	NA	CASSHGLAGGEETQYF	TGCGCCAGCAGCCACGGACTAGCGGGGGGCGAAGAGACCCAGTACTTC
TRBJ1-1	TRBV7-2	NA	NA	CAHSAGQNTEAFF	TGTGCGCACAGCGCGGGGCAGAACACTGAAGCTTTCTTT
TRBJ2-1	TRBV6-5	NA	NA	CASSYSNEEQFF	TGTGCCAGCAGTTACTCTAACGAAGAGCAGTTCTTC
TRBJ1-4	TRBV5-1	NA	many	CASSFSFGNEKLFF	TGCGCCAGCAGCTTCAGTTTTGGGAATGAAAAACTGTTTTTT
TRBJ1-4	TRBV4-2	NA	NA	CASSQVGWTDTATNEKLFF	TGTGCCAGCAGCCAAGTTGGGTGGACCGACACTGCAACTAATGAAAAACTGTTTTTT
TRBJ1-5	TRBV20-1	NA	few	CSATGTGESGPQHF	TGCAGTGCTACCGGGACCGGGGAGTCAGGGCCCCAGCATTTT
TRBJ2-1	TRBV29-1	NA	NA	CSVGQDSYNEQFF	TGCAGCGTTGGACAGGATTCCTACAATGAGCAGTTCTTC
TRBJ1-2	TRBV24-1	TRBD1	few	CATRNTGDYGYTF	TGTGCCACCAGGAATACAGGGGACTATGGCTACACCTTC